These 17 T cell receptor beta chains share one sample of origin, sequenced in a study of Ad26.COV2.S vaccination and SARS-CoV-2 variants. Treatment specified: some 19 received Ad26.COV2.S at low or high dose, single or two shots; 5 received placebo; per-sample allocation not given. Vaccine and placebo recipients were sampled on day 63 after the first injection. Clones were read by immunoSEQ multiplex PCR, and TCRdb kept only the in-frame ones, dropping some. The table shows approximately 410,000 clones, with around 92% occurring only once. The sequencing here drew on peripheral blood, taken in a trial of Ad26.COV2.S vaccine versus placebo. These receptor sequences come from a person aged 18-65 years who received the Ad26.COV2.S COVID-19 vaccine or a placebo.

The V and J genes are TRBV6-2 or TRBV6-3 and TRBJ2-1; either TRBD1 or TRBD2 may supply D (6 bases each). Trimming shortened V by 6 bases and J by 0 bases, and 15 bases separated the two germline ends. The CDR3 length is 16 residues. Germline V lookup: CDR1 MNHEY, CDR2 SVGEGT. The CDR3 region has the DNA TGTGCCAGCAGCGGGACGGGGGCGCGCTCCTACAATGAGCAGTTCTTC. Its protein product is CASSGTGARSYNEQFF.

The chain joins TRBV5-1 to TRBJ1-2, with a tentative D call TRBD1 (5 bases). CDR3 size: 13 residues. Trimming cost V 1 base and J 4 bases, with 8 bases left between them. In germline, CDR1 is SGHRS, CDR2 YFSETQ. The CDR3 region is CASSLSQGYGYTF. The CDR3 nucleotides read TGCGCCAGCAGCTTGTCGCAGGGCTATGGCTACACCTTC.

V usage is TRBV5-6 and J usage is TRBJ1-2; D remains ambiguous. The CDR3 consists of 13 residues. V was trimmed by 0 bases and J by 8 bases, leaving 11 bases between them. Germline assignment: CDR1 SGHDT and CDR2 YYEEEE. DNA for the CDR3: TGTGCCAGCAGCTTGGGCCTCGGATCGGGCTACACCTTC. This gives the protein CASSLGLGSGYTF.

CDR3 bases: TGTGCCAGCAGTGGGGGACAGGCCTATAATTCACCCCTCCACTTT. This encodes CASSGGQAYNSPLHF. The rearrangement joins TRBV2 to TRBJ1-6; 8 bases align to TRBD1. Trimming removed 4 bases from V and 2 bases from J; junction bases left unmatched: 1. Per the germline V gene, CDR1 is SNHLY and CDR2 is FYNNEI. There are 15 residues in the CDR3.

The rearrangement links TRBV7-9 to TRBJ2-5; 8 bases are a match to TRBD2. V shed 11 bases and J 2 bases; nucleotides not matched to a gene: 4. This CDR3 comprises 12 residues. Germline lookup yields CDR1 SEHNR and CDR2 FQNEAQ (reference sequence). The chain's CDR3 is CAGSGGQETQYF. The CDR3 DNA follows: TGTGCCGGCTCGGGGGGGCAAGAGACCCAGTACTTC.

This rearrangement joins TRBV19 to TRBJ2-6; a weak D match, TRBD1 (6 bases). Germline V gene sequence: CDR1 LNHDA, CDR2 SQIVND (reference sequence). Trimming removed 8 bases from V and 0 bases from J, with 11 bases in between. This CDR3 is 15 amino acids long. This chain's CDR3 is CASSTGPSGANVLTF. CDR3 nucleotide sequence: TGTGCCAGTTCTACAGGGCCCTCTGGGGCCAACGTCCTGACTTTC. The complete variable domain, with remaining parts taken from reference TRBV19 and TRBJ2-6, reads DGGITQSPKYLFRKEGQNVTLSCEQNLNHDAMYWYRQDPGQGLRLIYYSQIVNDFQKGDIAEGYSVSREKKESFPLTVTSAQKNPTAFYLCASSTGPSGANVLTFGAGSRLTVL.

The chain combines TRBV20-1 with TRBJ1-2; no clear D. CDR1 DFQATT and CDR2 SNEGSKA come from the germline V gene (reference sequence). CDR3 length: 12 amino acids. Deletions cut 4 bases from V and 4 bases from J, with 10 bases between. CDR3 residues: CSAIDTGYGYTF. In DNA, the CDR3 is TGCAGTGCTATTGACACGGGCTATGGCTACACCTTC.

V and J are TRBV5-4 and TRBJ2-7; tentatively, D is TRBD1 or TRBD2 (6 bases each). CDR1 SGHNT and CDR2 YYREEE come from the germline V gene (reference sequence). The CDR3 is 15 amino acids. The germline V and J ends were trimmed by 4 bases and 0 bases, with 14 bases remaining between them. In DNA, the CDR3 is TGTGCCAGCAGCCCCCCGGGGGCTAACTCCTACGAGCAGTACTTC. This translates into CASSPPGANSYEQYF. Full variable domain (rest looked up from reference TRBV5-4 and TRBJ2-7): ETGVTQSPTHLIKTRGQQVTLRCSSQSGHNTVSWYQQALGQGPQFIFQYYREEENGRGNFPPRFSGLQFPNYSSELNVNALELDDSALYLCASSPPGANSYEQYFGPGTRLTVT.

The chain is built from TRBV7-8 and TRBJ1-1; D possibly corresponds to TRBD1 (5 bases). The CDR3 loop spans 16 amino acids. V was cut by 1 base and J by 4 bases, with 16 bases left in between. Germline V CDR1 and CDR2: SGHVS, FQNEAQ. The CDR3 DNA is TGTGCCAGCAGCTTAGGCAGACCTCAGGGCCCCACTGAAGCTTTCTTT. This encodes CASSLGRPQGPTEAFF.

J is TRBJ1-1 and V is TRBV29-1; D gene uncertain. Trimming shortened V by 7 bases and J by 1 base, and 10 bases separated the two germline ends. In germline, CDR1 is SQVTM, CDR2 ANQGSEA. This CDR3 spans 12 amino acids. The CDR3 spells CSALISNTEAFF. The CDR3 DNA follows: TGCAGCGCTCTAATTTCGAACACTGAAGCTTTCTTT.

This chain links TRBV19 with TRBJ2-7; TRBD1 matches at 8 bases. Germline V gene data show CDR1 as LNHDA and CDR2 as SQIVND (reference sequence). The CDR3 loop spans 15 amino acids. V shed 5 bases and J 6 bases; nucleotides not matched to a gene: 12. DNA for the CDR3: TGTGCCAGTAGTTGGGGACAGGATCCTTTTTCCGAGCAGTACTTC. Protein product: CASSWGQDPFSEQYF.

The CDR3 nucleotides read TGTGCCAGCAGTTTAAGGACAGGGGGTTCAAGTTCACCCCTCCACTTT. Its translation: CASSLRTGGSSSPLHF. The chain combines TRBV5-4 with TRBJ1-6; 10 bases line up with TRBD1. Germline lookup yields CDR1 SGHNT and CDR2 YYREEE (reference sequence). This CDR3 region has 16 residues. The J segment lost 9 bases and the V segment lost 5 bases, leaving 11 bases of the junction unmatched.

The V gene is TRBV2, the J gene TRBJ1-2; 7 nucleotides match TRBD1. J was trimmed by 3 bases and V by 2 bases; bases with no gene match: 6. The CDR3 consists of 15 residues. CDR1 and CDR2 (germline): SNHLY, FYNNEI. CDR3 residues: CASSELETGYYGYTF. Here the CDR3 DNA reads TGTGCCAGCAGTGAACTCGAGACAGGGTACTATGGCTACACCTTC.

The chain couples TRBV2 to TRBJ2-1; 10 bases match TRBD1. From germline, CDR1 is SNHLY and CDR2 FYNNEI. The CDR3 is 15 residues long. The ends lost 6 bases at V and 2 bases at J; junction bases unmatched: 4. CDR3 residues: CASRKTGGAYNEQFF. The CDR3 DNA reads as TGTGCCAGCAGAAAGACAGGGGGCGCCTACAATGAGCAGTTCTTC.

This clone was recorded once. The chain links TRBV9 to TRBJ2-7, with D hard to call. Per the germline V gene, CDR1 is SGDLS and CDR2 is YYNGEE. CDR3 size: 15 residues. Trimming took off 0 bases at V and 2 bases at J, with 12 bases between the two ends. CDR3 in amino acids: CASSVGTTQTYEQYF. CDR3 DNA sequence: TGTGCCAGCAGCGTAGGGACGACTCAAACCTACGAGCAGTACTTC.

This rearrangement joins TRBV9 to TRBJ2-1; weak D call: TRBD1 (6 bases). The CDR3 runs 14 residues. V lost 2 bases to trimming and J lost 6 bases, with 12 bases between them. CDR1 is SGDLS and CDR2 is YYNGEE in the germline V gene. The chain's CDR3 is CASSVTGQINEQFF. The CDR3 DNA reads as TGTGCCAGCAGCGTGACTGGACAGATCAATGAGCAGTTCTTC.

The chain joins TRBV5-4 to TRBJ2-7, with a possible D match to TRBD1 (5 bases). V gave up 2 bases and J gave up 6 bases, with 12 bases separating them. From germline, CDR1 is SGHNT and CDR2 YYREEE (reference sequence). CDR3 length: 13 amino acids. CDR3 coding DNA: TGTGCCAGCAGCTTTAGGACATCCCTCGAGCAGTACTTC. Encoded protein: CASSFRTSLEQYF.